The source of this TCR beta chain is a study of blood T cell repertoires in COVID-19. Sequenced by immunoSEQ multiplex PCR; TCRdb stores in-frame clones only, minus some. In the table there are about 210,000 clones, roughly 89% of which are singletons. The V segment lost 4 bases and the J segment 8 bases; nucleotides outside the gene matches: 6. CDR1 and CDR2 from the germline V gene are SNHLY and FYNNEI. The CDR3 runs 13 residues. The chain uses TRBV2 and TRBJ1-1; 8 bases line up with TRBD1. The receptor was derived from a man between 18 and 29 years old with acute COVID-19. Material: PBMCs or T cells enriched from blood (not recorded which). CDR3 sequence (DNA): TGTGCCAGCAGTGCGTACCGGGACAGGGAAGCTTTCTTT. Amino acid sequence: CASSAYRDREAFF.